Listed here are 18 T cell receptor beta chains from one sample, sequenced in a study of tumour-infiltrating T cells in Burkitt lymphoma. Clones were sequenced by immunoSEQ multiplex PCR, and TCRdb holds only the in-frame ones, with some missing. The table includes tens of thousands of clones, roughly 30% detected once. What was sequenced was tumor tissue. These receptors were obtained from a human donor with Burkitt lymphoma.

The rearrangement links TRBV2 to TRBJ2-1; the D is unclear. Germline V lookup: CDR1 SNHLY, CDR2 FYNNEI. V shed 2 bases and J shed 2 bases, with 7 bases lying between them. The CDR3 consists of 14 residues. CDR3: CASSELTAYNEQFF. For the CDR3, the DNA is TGTGCCAGCAGTGAACTCACAGCCTACAATGAGCAGTTCTTC. Drawing the rest from reference TRBV2 and TRBJ2-1, the complete variable domain is EPEVTQTPSHQVTQMGQEVILRCVPISNHLYFYWYRQILGQKVEFLVSFYNNEISEKSEIFDDQFSVERPDGSNFTLKIRSTKLEDSAMYFCASSELTAYNEQFFGPGTRLTVL.

V gene TRBV19 combines with J gene TRBJ2-2; 8 bases map to TRBD1. The CDR3 covers 15 residues. J was trimmed by 8 bases and V by 9 bases; bases with no gene match: 14. Germline V gives CDR1 LNHDA, CDR2 SQIVND (reference sequence). The chain's CDR3 is CASSTGTGFMGELFF. In nucleotides, the CDR3 is TGTGCCAGCTCTACCGGGACAGGATTTATGGGGGAGCTGTTTTTT.

CDR3 in amino acids: CASSPDRGPHQPQHF. CDR3 nucleotides: TGTGCCAGCAGTCCAGACAGGGGACCACATCAGCCCCAGCATTTT. The rearrangement links TRBV27 to TRBJ1-5, with 8 bases identical to TRBD1. CDR1 MNHEY and CDR2 SMNVEV come from the germline V gene (reference sequence). This CDR3 contains 15 residues. Trimming at V came to 5 bases and at J to 5 bases, leaving 8 bases not matched to a gene.

The chain couples TRBV5-4 to TRBJ1-4; 9 bases fit TRBD1. V lost 4 bases to trimming and J lost 7 bases; unmatched junction nucleotides: 8. The CDR3 sequence is 15 residues long. Germline V lookup: CDR1 SGHNT, CDR2 YYREEE (reference sequence). The CDR3: CASSAWTGDSEKLFF. In DNA form, the CDR3 reads TGTGCCAGCAGCGCCTGGACAGGGGATTCTGAAAAACTGTTTTTT.

This clone was counted once. The chain combines TRBV7-8 with TRBJ1-1; D remains unclear. The CDR3 totals 15 residues. The germline V gene encodes CDR1 SGHVS and CDR2 FQNEAQ. V was pared by 6 bases and J by 1 base, with 15 bases between. The CDR3 sequence: CASRVQLEGNTEAFF. In nucleotides, the CDR3 is TGTGCCAGCAGAGTTCAGTTGGAGGGGAACACTGAAGCTTTCTTT.

The CDR3 sequence is CASSLAWTGNTGELFF. The CDR3 DNA follows: TGCGCCAGCAGCTTGGCCTGGACAGGGAACACCGGGGAGCTGTTTTTT. The genes are TRBV5-1 and TRBJ2-2, with TRBD1 matching over 7 bases. The CDR3 covers 16 residues. The germline V gene encodes CDR1 SGHRS and CDR2 YFSETQ. V shed 0 bases, J shed 1 base, and the junction held 3 bases outside the gene matches.

This clone was seen a few times. This chain links TRBV19 with TRBJ2-5; 11 bases match TRBD2. The length of the CDR3 is 15 residues. Germline V gives CDR1 LNHDA, CDR2 SQIVND (reference sequence). V lost 5 bases and J lost 1; bases outside the gene matches: 3. CDR3: CASSPGTSGQETQYF. DNA for the CDR3: TGTGCCAGTAGTCCGGGGACTAGCGGCCAAGAGACCCAGTACTTC.

The genes are TRBV6-5 and TRBJ2-7; D not resolved. The V end was cut by 5 bases, the J end by 2 bases, with 16 bases between. The germline CDR1 and CDR2 sequences are MNHEY and SVGAGI. The CDR3 sequence is 15 residues long. CDR3 DNA: TGTGCCAGCAGTCCACAAACAGCAGCAACCTACGAGCAGTACTTC. Translating gives CASSPQTAATYEQYF.

V usage is TRBV5-6 and J usage is TRBJ1-1, with a tentative D call TRBD1 (5 bases). The CDR3 loop spans 15 amino acids. The germline CDR1 and CDR2 sequences are SGHDT and YYEEEE. V was shortened by 5 bases and J by 6 bases, with 20 bases between the two germline ends. The CDR3 reads CASRARLGGFSEAFF. For the CDR3, the DNA is TGTGCCAGCAGGGCTCGACTGGGGGGTTTCTCTGAAGCTTTCTTT.

The rearrangement uses TRBV18 and TRBJ2-7; 11 nucleotides match TRBD2. Germline CDR1 is KGHSH and CDR2 is LQKENI. The CDR3 extends over 16 amino acids. Losses at the gene ends were 3 bases for V and 4 bases for J; bases not matched to a gene: 8. The CDR3 nucleotides read TGTGCCAGCTCACCCCGTAGCGGGGGGGCCGAGTACGAGCAGTACTTC. Translation gives CASSPRSGGAEYEQYF.

This chain connects TRBV5-1 to TRBJ2-7; possible D gene TRBD2, 5 bases. The germline V gene has CDR1 SGHRS and CDR2 YFSETQ. V lost 2 bases and J 6 bases, leaving 12 bases between the germline ends. The CDR3 totals 13 residues. CDR3 loop: CASSLTASSEQYF. The CDR3 DNA sequence: TGCGCCAGCAGCTTAACAGCTAGCAGCGAGCAGTACTTC.

The rearrangement uses TRBV6-4 and TRBJ2-3, with a weak D call TRBD2 (6 bases). The CDR3 consists of 16 residues. Germline CDR1 reads MRHNA; CDR2 reads SNTAGT. Trimming left V 0 bases short and J 0 bases short, with 10 bases between. The CDR3: CASSDSSAGSTDTQYF. Here the CDR3 DNA reads TGTGCCAGCAGTGACTCGAGTGCGGGGAGCACAGATACGCAGTATTTT.

V usage is TRBV5-1 and J usage is TRBJ1-4; no clear D gene. Germline-derived CDR1 and CDR2 are SGHRS and YFSETQ. The CDR3 has 14 residues. The germline V and J ends were trimmed by 3 bases and 1 base, with 7 bases remaining between them. The CDR3 nucleotides are TGCGCCAGCAGCTGGGGAGGAACTAATGAAAAACTGTTTTTT. As protein: CASSWGGTNEKLFF.

J is TRBJ2-2 and V is TRBV30, with 8 positions matching TRBD1. Germline loops: CDR1 GTSNPN, CDR2 SVGIG (reference sequence). CDR3 length: 14 amino acids. Germline trimming cut 6 bases from V and 4 bases from J; bases unmatched to any gene: 7. CDR3 DNA sequence: TGTGCCTGCAGGGGGGACAGGTCCACCGGGGAGCTGTTTTTT. This encodes CACRGDRSTGELFF.

This clone showed up just a few times. J is TRBJ1-6 and V is TRBV7-2; D gene unclear. CDR1 and CDR2 (germline): SGHTA, FQGNSA. CDR3 length equals 14 residues. V lost 0 bases and J lost 2, with 2 bases in between. CDR3 sequence: CASSLAAYNSPLHF. CDR3 nucleotide sequence: TGTGCCAGCAGCTTAGCGGCCTATAATTCACCCCTCCACTTT.

The rearrangement links TRBV5-5 to TRBJ2-6, with 10 bases aligning to TRBD1. This CDR3 region has 18 residues. Germline CDR1 is SGHKS and CDR2 is YYEKEE (reference sequence). V shed 4 bases and J 1 base; nucleotides not matched to a gene: 8. The CDR3 sequence is CASSTRTGGLSGANVLTF. The CDR3 DNA follows: TGTGCCAGCAGCACCCGGACAGGGGGATTATCTGGGGCCAACGTCCTGACTTTC.

The chain is built from TRBV4-1 and TRBJ2-7, with D perhaps assigned TRBD1 or TRBD2 (6 bases each). The germline V and J ends were trimmed by 0 bases and 4 bases, with 19 bases remaining between them. This CDR3 comprises 17 residues. Germline V gene sequence: CDR1 MGHRA, CDR2 YSYEKL. The chain's CDR3 is CASSQDRLGGGRYEQYF. The CDR3 DNA follows: TGCGCCAGCAGCCAAGATCGCCTCGGTGGGGGGCGATACGAGCAGTACTTC.

V usage is TRBV5-1 and J usage is TRBJ1-1; 7 bases fit TRBD1. With V trimmed by 0 bases and J by 3 bases, 8 bases remained unmatched. CDR1 and CDR2 from the germline V gene are SGHRS and YFSETQ. The CDR3 totals 16 residues. CDR3 nucleotides: TGCGCCAGCAGCTTGGATGCTCCCAGGGGGTACACTGAAGCTTTCTTT. It is translated as CASSLDAPRGYTEAFF.